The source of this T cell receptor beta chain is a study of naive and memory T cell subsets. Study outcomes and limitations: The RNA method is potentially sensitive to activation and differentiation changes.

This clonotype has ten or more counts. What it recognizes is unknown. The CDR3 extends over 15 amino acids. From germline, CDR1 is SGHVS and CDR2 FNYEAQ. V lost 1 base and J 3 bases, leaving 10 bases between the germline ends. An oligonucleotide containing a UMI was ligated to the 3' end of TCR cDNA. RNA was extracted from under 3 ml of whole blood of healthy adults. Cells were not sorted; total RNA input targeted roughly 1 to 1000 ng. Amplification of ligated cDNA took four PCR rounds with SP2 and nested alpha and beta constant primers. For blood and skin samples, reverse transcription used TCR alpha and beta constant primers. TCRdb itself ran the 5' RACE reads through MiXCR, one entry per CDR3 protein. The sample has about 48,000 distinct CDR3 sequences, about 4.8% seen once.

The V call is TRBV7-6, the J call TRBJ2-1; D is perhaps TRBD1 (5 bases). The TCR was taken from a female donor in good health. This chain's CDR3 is CASSLDRTSYNEQFF. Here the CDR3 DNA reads TGTGCCAGCAGCTTAGATCGGACAAGCTACAATGAGCAGTTCTTC.